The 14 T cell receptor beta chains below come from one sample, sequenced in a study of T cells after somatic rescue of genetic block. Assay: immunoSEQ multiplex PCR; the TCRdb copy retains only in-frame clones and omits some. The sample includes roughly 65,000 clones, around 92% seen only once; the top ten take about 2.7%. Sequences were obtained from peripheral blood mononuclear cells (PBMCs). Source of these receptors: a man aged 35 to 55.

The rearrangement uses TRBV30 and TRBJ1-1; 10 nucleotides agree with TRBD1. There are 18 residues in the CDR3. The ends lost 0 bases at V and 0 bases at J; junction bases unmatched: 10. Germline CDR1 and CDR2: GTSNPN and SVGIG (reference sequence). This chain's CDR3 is CAWSVRTGGFRMNTEAFF. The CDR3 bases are TGTGCCTGGAGTGTACGGACAGGGGGTTTCCGAATGAACACTGAAGCTTTCTTT.

The CDR3 nucleotides read TGTGCCACAAGGGGCCTTCCCTCCTACGAGCAGTACTTC. It translates to CATRGLPSYEQYF. The V gene is TRBV19, the J gene TRBJ2-7, with D possibly matching TRBD1 (5 bases). This CDR3 comprises 13 residues. The V and J ends lost 10 bases and 0 bases respectively, with 13 bases between them. In germline, CDR1 is LNHDA, CDR2 SQIVND (reference sequence).

For the CDR3, the DNA is TGTGCTAAACAAGTATCGAGCAGGGTTGGCTACACCTTC. Translation gives CAKQVSSRVGYTF. This rearrangement joins TRBV2 to TRBJ1-2; tentative D call: TRBD1 (5 bases). The CDR3 loop spans 13 amino acids. Germline V gene lookup returns CDR1 SNHLY and CDR2 FYNNEI.

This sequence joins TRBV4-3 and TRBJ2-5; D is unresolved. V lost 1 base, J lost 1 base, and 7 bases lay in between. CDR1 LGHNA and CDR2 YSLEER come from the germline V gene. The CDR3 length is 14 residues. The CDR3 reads CASSQGHSQETQYF. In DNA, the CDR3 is TGCGCCAGCAGCCAAGGCCATAGCCAAGAGACCCAGTACTTC.

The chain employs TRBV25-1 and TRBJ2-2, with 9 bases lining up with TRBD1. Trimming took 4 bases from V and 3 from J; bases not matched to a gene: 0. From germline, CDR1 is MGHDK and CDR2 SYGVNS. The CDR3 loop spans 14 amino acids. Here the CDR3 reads CASSGTGDTGELFF. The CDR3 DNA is TGTGCCAGCAGTGGGACAGGGGACACCGGGGAGCTGTTTTTT.

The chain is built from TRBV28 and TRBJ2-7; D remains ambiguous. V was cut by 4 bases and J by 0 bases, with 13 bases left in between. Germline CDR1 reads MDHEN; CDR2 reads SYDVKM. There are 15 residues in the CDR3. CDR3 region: CASSSPVGHSYEQYF. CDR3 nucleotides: TGTGCCAGCAGTTCCCCCGTGGGCCACTCCTACGAGCAGTACTTC.

CDR3 region: CASSLGQGGTDTQYF. The CDR3 DNA is TGTGCCAGCAGCTTAGGACAGGGGGGGACAGATACGCAGTATTTT. The chain carries TRBV11-2 and TRBJ2-3; 9 nucleotides match TRBD1. Looked up from germline, CDR1 is SGHAT and CDR2 is FQNNGV. Trimming cost V 1 base and J 3 bases; bases outside gene matches: 2. There are 15 residues in the CDR3.

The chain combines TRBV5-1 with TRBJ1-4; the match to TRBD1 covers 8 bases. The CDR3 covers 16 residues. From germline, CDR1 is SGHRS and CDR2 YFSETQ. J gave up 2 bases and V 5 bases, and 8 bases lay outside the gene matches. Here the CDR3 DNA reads TGCGCCAGCAGAAGGACAGGGCGCGCGACTAATGAAAAACTGTTTTTT. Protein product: CASRRTGRATNEKLFF.

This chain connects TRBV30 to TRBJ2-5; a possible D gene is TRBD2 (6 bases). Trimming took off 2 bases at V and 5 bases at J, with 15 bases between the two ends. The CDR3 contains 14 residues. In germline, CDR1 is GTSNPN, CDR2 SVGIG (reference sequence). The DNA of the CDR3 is TGTGCCTGGAGTCTTGGGGCAGGGAGGGAGACCCAGTACTTC. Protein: CAWSLGAGRETQYF.

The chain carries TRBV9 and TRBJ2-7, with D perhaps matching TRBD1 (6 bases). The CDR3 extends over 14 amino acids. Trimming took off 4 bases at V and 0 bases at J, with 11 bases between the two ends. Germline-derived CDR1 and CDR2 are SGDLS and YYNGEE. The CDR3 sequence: CASSTRDISYEQYF. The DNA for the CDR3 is TGTGCCAGCAGCACCCGGGACATCTCCTACGAGCAGTACTTC.

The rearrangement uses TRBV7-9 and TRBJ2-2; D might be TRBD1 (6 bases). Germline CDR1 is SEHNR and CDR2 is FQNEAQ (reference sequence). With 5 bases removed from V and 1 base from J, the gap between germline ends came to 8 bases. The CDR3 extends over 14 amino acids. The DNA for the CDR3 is TGTGCCAGCAGCCTGACAGGGAACACCGGGGAGCTGTTTTTT. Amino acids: CASSLTGNTGELFF.

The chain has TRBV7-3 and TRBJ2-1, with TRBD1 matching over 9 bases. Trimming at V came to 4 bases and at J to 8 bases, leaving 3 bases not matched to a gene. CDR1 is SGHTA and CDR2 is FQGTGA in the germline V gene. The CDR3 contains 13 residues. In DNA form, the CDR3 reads TGTGCCAGCAGCTGGGGACAGGGTGATGAGCAGTTCTTC. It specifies CASSWGQGDEQFF.

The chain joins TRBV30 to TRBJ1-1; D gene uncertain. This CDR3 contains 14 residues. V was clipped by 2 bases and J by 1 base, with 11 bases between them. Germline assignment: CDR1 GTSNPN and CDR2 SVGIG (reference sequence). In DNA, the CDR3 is TGTGCCTGGAGTATGGGGATCGGGAACACTGAAGCTTTCTTT. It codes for CAWSMGIGNTEAFF. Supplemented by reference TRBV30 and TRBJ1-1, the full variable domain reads SQTIHQWPATLVQPVGSPLSLECTVEGTSNPNLYWYRQAAGRGLQLLFYSVGIGQISSEVPQNLSASRPQDRQFILSSKKLLLSDSGFYLCAWSMGIGNTEAFFGQGTRLTVV.

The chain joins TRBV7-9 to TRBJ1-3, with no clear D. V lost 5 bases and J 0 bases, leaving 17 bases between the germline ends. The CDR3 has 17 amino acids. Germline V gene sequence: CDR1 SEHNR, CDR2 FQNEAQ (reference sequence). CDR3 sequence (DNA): TGTGCCAGCAGCCCCCTGGGCGTGGAAACCTCTGGAAACACCATATATTTT. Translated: CASSPLGVETSGNTIYF.